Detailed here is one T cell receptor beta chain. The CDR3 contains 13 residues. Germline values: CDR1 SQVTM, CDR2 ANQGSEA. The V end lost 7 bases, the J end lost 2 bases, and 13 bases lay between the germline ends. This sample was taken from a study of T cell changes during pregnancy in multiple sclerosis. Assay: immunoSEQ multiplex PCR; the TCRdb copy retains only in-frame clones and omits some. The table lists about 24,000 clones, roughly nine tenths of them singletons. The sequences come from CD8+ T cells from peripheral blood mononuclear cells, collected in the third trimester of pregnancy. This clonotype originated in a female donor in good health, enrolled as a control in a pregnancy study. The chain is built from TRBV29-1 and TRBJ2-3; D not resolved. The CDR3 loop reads CSAGGGPTDTQYF. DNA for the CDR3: TGCAGCGCCGGCGGCGGCCCCACAGATACGCAGTATTTT.